A selection of T cell receptor beta chains follows, all from one sample in a study of T cell responses to AZD1222 COVID-19 vaccine. Profiled with immunoSEQ multiplex PCR; TCRdb holds only in-frame clones, not every one. This table has about 200,000 clones, about 94% appearing once. This sample comprised peripheral blood, obtained 28 days after the second dose of the MenACWY control vaccine. The receptor source for this set is an adult who received the MenACWY meningococcal vaccine as a control. Both conserved end residues are part of each CDR3. D genes are given only for firm matches. Not every row has a clone size; where given, it reads once, few, many or a size class.

CDR3nt	CDR3aa	v_gene	j_gene	abundance	d_gene
TGCGCCAGCAGCCAAGGCCCCGACAGGGGTGTCAATCAGCCCCAGCATTTT	CASSQGPDRGVNQPQHF	TRBV4-1	TRBJ1-5	once	TRBD1
TGTGCCAGCAGCTTAGACAATGGCAGGGCCGGTTCACCCCTCCACTTT	CASSLDNGRAGSPLHF	TRBV11-2	TRBJ1-6	-	-
TGTGCCAGCAGGATAGCGGGGGGCAACACCGGGGAGCTGTTTTTT	CASRIAGGNTGELFF	TRBV6-5	TRBJ2-2	-	TRBD2
TGTGCCAGCAGCCCATGGACAGGCATTAATGAAAAACTGTTTTTT	CASSPWTGINEKLFF	TRBV7-6	TRBJ1-4	-	TRBD1
TGTGCCAGTAGTCCAGCCGGCTCCTACAATGAGCAGTTCTTC	CASSPAGSYNEQFF	TRBV19	TRBJ2-1	once	-
TGCGCCAGCAGCCAAGGCGGGACAGGGGGCTATAATTCACCCCTCCACTTT	CASSQGGTGGYNSPLHF	TRBV4-3	TRBJ1-6	-	TRBD1
TGTGCCAGCAGTCCGGACGACATCTATGGCTACACCTTC	CASSPDDIYGYTF	TRBV6-5	TRBJ1-2	-	-
TGTGCCAGCAGCTTAGTCATACCGAGGAGGGACGGGAAGGGCTACACCTTC	CASSLVIPRRDGKGYTF	TRBV7-2	TRBJ1-2	-	-
TGTGCCAGCAGCTTGGACAGGGAGGACACTGAAGCTTTCTTT	CASSLDREDTEAFF	TRBV6-2/TRBV6-3	TRBJ1-1	-	TRBD1
TGTGCCAGCCAGCGTACAGGGACCACTGAAGCTTTCTTT	CASQRTGTTEAFF	TRBV27	TRBJ1-1	-	-
TGTGCCAGCAGTTTGGGGCTAGCGGGAGAGGGAGAGACCCAGTACTTC	CASSLGLAGEGETQYF	TRBV28	TRBJ2-5	-	TRBD2
TGTGCCTGGGGCTGGGACAGCAAAGAGACCCAGTACTTC	CAWGWDSKETQYF	TRBV30	TRBJ2-5	-	TRBD1
TGTGCCAGCAGCCCCTGGGACAGGGCCGGCTACGAGCAGTACTTC	CASSPWDRAGYEQYF	TRBV9	TRBJ2-7	-	TRBD1
TGTGCCAGCAGGGACAGGGTCGTCTTCGAATCACCCCTCCACTTT	CASRDRVVFESPLHF	TRBV6-5	TRBJ1-6	-	TRBD1